The rows below give T cell receptor beta chains drawn from one sample of a study of T cell changes during pregnancy in multiple sclerosis. Sequencing was performed with immunoSEQ multiplex PCR; in TCRdb, only in-frame clones are kept and a portion is missing. The table has about 85,000 clones, 90% to 95% seen once. The sample in question was peripheral blood, obtained in the first trimester of pregnancy. All receptors derive from a female donor with multiple sclerosis, enrolled in a pregnancy study. The CDR3 runs from the conserved cysteine through the conserved F or W. Fields, in order: CDR3 DNA, CDR3 protein, V gene, D gene, J gene, clone size. D genes are given only for firm matches. Size is stated for part of the rows, as once, few or many counts, or as a class when the clone is expanded.

TGCAGCGTGGGAGGACAGGGGAGTACTGAAGCTTTCTTT CSVGGQGSTEAFF TRBV29-1 TRBD1 TRBJ1-1 few
TGTGCCAGCAGCCCAGGACAGGGGGCCGGGGAGCTGTTTTTT CASSPGQGAGELFF TRBV6-6 TRBD1 TRBJ2-2 .
TGTGCCAGCACCGTTTTGTCCGGGGAGCTGTTTTTT CASTVLSGELFF TRBV28 . TRBJ2-2 once
TGTGCCAGCAGGGGCGGGATATACAATGAGCAGTTCTTC CASRGGIYNEQFF TRBV6-1 . TRBJ2-1 .
TGTGCCAGCAGCTTAGGGGGCGCGGGGTATAATTCACCCCTCCACTTT CASSLGGAGYNSPLHF TRBV11-3 . TRBJ1-6 few
TGTGCCAGCTCACCAAGGACTAGCGGAGGGGTCTCCTACAATGAGCAGTTCTTC CASSPRTSGGVSYNEQFF TRBV18 TRBD2 TRBJ2-1 .
TGTGCCAGTAGTAACCCGCAGATGAACACTGAAGCTTTCTTT CASSNPQMNTEAFF TRBV19 . TRBJ1-1 .
TGCGCCAGCAGCCCGGACAGGGAAGACGGAAACACCATATATTTT CASSPDREDGNTIYF TRBV4-3 TRBD1 TRBJ1-3 .
TGTGCCAGCAGCCCGCCCGGTCGCGGGAGGGGATCAGAGACCCAGTACTTC CASSPPGRGRGSETQYF TRBV7-6 TRBD2 TRBJ2-5 .
TGTGCCAGCAGCGAGGGGACAGGGCACAATCAGCCCCAGCATTTT CASSEGTGHNQPQHF TRBV9 TRBD1 TRBJ1-5 .
TGTGCCAGCAGCTTAGGTTCAGGGATCGGAAACACCATATATTTT CASSLGSGIGNTIYF TRBV11-2 . TRBJ1-3 .
TGTGCCAGCAGCCAAACGGAGTACATTCAGTACTTC CASSQTEYIQYF TRBV14 . TRBJ2-4 .
TGCGCCAGCAGCTTACAGGGGATGAACACCGGGGAGCTGTTTTTT CASSLQGMNTGELFF TRBV5-1 TRBD1 TRBJ2-2 .
TGTGCCAGCAGCTTAAATCCACGGGGGGTAATCGGGACCTACAATGAGCAGTTCTTC CASSLNPRGVIGTYNEQFF TRBV7-3 TRBD2 TRBJ2-1 .
TGTGCCAGCAGCCTGGGACAGGGGAGCGGGGTCCGAGAGACCCAGTACTTC CASSLGQGSGVRETQYF TRBV14 TRBD1 TRBJ2-5 .
TGCGCCAGCAGCTTGGCCGGGGGGGGCTCCTACAATGAGCAGTTCTTC CASSLAGGGSYNEQFF TRBV5-1 TRBD2 TRBJ2-1 .
TGTGCCAGCAGTGAGGGGACTAGCGGGAGGGTATCCGGGGAGCTGTTTTTT CASSEGTSGRVSGELFF TRBV6-1 TRBD2 TRBJ2-2 few
TGTGCCAGCAGCTACGGGACAGGGGCGAACACTGAAGCTTTCTTT CASSYGTGANTEAFF TRBV28 TRBD1 TRBJ1-1 .
TGTGCCAGCAGCGCCCCCCCCCGGACTCGAAGACTAGATACGCAGTATTTT CASSAPPRTRRLDTQYF TRBV9 . TRBJ2-3 .
TGTGCCAGCAGCGTAGGGGGACAGGTCATGAACACTGAAGCTTTCTTT CASSVGGQVMNTEAFF TRBV9 TRBD1 TRBJ1-1 .
TGCGCCAGCAGCTTGGAACCGATAGCGATGAATTCACCCCTCCACTTT CASSLEPIAMNSPLHF TRBV5-1 . TRBJ1-6 few
TGTGCCAGCAGCTTAGAGAGCGGGGGGCCATACAATGAGCAGTTCTTC CASSLESGGPYNEQFF TRBV7-8 TRBD2 TRBJ2-1 .
TGCGCCAGCAGCCAAGACAGGGCTGGGGAGCAGTACTTC CASSQDRAGEQYF TRBV4-3 . TRBJ2-7 .
TGTGCCAGCAGTTTAAGCTCCAGGGTTTTTGGCTACACCTTC CASSLSSRVFGYTF TRBV28 . TRBJ1-2 once
TGTGCCAGCAGCTTAGGGGCAGGCTACAATGAGCAGTTCTTC CASSLGAGYNEQFF TRBV5-6 . TRBJ2-1 .
TGTGCCAGCAGTTTAGCGGGAGGCACCTACGAGCAGTACTTC CASSLAGGTYEQYF TRBV28 TRBD2 TRBJ2-7 .
TGCGCCAGCAGCTTCGGGACACACCAGAACGAGCAGTACTTC CASSFGTHQNEQYF TRBV5-1 . TRBJ2-7 once
TGTGCCAGCAGTTACGAGCGGGGGGGCCGCGAGCAGTACTTC CASSYERGGREQYF TRBV6-6 TRBD2 TRBJ2-7 .
TGTGCCAGCAGCTCGGGGGATCAGCCCCAGCATTTT CASSSGDQPQHF TRBV9 . TRBJ1-5 .
TGTGCCAGCAGTTATGACTCATACAATGAGCAGTTCTTC CASSYDSYNEQFF TRBV27 . TRBJ2-1 .
TGCGCCAGCCGTAGCGGGAGGGAATACAATGAGCAGTTCTTC CASRSGREYNEQFF TRBV10-2 TRBD2 TRBJ2-1 .
TGTGCCAGCTCACCAGGACAGCTGATCTATGGCTACACCTTC CASSPGQLIYGYTF TRBV18 . TRBJ1-2 .
TGCGCCAGCAGCCAAGATCCGGCGCCACTAGCGGGGGGCCCAGAAATACACAATGAGCAGTTCTTC CASSQDPAPLAGGPEIHNEQFF TRBV4-3 TRBD2 TRBJ2-1 .
TGTGCCAGCAGGGGAGCGGGAGGGGTACAAGGTGAGCAGTTCTTC CASRGAGGVQGEQFF TRBV2 TRBD2 TRBJ2-1 .
TGTGCCAGCAGCTTAGGGACAGGTAATAGCAATCAGCCCCAGCATTTT CASSLGTGNSNQPQHF TRBV7-2 TRBD1 TRBJ1-5 .
TGTGCCAGCAGCGCCTTCCAGGGATCGGGCTATACGCAGTATTTT CASSAFQGSGYTQYF TRBV9 . TRBJ2-3 .
TGTGCCAGCAGCTCAAGCAGGGGGATGGGAGCAGATACGCAGTATTTT CASSSSRGMGADTQYF TRBV11-3 TRBD1 TRBJ2-3 once
TGTGCCAGCAGCTTGGCGGGACAGCCCTATGGCTACACCTTC CASSLAGQPYGYTF TRBV5-4 TRBD1 TRBJ1-2 .
TGTGCCAGCAGCTTAGACTTGGGGGGATCTGACGAGCAGTACTTC CASSLDLGGSDEQYF TRBV5-4 . TRBJ2-7 .
TGTGCCACCAGCAGAGAACTAGCGGGCGTTGAGCAGTTCTTC CATSRELAGVEQFF TRBV15 TRBD2 TRBJ2-1 .
TGTGCCATCAGTGAGTCGGAGGAGGCTGGAAACACCATATATTTT CAISESEEAGNTIYF TRBV10-3 . TRBJ1-3 .
TGTGCCAGCAGCCAAGTAACTAGCGGGGGGGCAGATACGCAGTATTTT CASSQVTSGGADTQYF TRBV14 TRBD2 TRBJ2-3 many
TGTGCCAGCAGCTTAGAATGGGCCGGGGACAGTGATGGCTACACCTTC CASSLEWAGDSDGYTF TRBV11-2 TRBD1 TRBJ1-2 .
TGCAGCGTTGAAGATCGGGACAGGCAGCTCTATGGCTACACCTTC CSVEDRDRQLYGYTF TRBV29-1 TRBD1 TRBJ1-2 .
TGTGCCAGCAGCTTAAACTACGGGGTACTAGCGGAAAACACCGGGGAGCTGTTTTTT CASSLNYGVLAENTGELFF TRBV11-2 TRBD2 TRBJ2-2 .
TGTGCCAGCGGTTCGGGACAGGTCGCCTACGAGCAGTACTTC CASGSGQVAYEQYF TRBV28 TRBD1 TRBJ2-7 .
TGTGCCAGCAGCTTGCGGGACGGGGGAACCATGAACACTGAAGCTTTCTTT CASSLRDGGTMNTEAFF TRBV11-3 . TRBJ1-1 once
TGTGCCAGCAGCCTCCAGGGGTTTACCGGGGAGCTGTTTTTT CASSLQGFTGELFF TRBV6-5 . TRBJ2-2 .
TGTGCCAGTAGTCCATCGGGACTAGCGGGAGTCGGAGAGACCCAGTACTTC CASSPSGLAGVGETQYF TRBV19 TRBD2 TRBJ2-5 .